This TCR beta chain was sequenced during a study of cytomegalovirus exposure and HLA in healthy donors. About this clone itself: The antigen is undetermined.

The ends lost 0 bases at V and 6 bases at J; junction bases unmatched: 8. The CDR3 length is 17 residues. Germline V gene sequence: CDR1 SGHDT, CDR2 YYEEEE. Points from the study as a whole: Most CMV-associated TCR beta chains were later found to appear HLA-restricted.

PCR involved 60 Vbeta and 13 Jbeta primers. Sequencing was performed with immunoSEQ multiplex PCR; in TCRdb, only in-frame clones are kept and a portion is missing. The top ten hold 1.1% of the sample, which has approximately 110,000 clones, about 81% seen once. The origin of this receptor is a woman aged 25 to 45 in good health and CMV-seronegative. The chain recombines TRBV5-6 with TRBJ2-3; 12 nucleotides align to TRBD2. The sequencing sample was made of PBMCs. The CDR3 protein is CASSLAILAGGLDTQYF. Written as DNA, the CDR3 is TGTGCCAGCAGCTTGGCTATCCTAGCGGGAGGGCTTGATACGCAGTATTTT.